The rows below give T cell receptor beta chains drawn from one sample of a study of CD8 T cells in ankylosing spondylitis. TCRdb processed the 5' RACE reads anew with MiXCR; each CDR3 protein has one entry. The sample holds fewer than 35,000 distinct CDR3 sequences, around 30% seen once. Sample: synovial fluid, either unsorted or a sorted T cell fraction (not recorded which). The source is a male donor with ankylosing spondylitis. Both conserved end residues are part of each CDR3. Fields, in order: clone size, V gene, J gene, D gene, CDR3 DNA, CDR3 protein. The D gene is left open where the match is weak. For some rows the clone size is stated as once, few or many, or as a class when expanded; others skip it.

-,TRBV5-1,TRBJ2-7,-,TGCGCCAGCAGCTTGGAGGGACGGTTTTACGAGCAGTACTTC,CASSLEGRFYEQYF
-,TRBV27,TRBJ1-2,-,TGTGCCAGCAGTCCATTCAAGGGGTCTGGATATGGCTACACCTTC,CASSPFKGSGYGYTF
-,TRBV2,TRBJ2-5,TRBD1,TGTGCCAGCAGTGTGACCGGGACAGGGGGGAGGCAAGAGACCCAGTACTTC,CASSVTGTGGRQETQYF
few,TRBV11-3,TRBJ2-1,-,TGTGCCAGCAGCTTAGATCGTAGGGCTTGGCGGGGTCGAGATCTATACAATGAGCAGTTCTTC,CASSLDRRAWRGRDLYNEQFF
few,TRBV24-1,TRBJ1-2,-,TGTGCCACCAGTGGTGCCGGGACAATGAGGAATGGCTACACCTTC,CATSGAGTMRNGYTF
many,TRBV30,TRBJ2-7,-,TGTGCCTGGGTACCTAAATTACGGGACTACGAGCAGTACTTC,CAWVPKLRDYEQYF
many,TRBV24-1,TRBJ2-1,-,TGTGCCACCGAACCGGACTTTCCATCCTCGGCCTCCTACAATGAGCAGTTCTTC,CATEPDFPSSASYNEQFF
few,TRBV4-2,TRBJ1-1,TRBD1,TGTGCCAGCAGCCACATACAGGGGAATGCTGAAGCTTTCTTT,CASSHIQGNAEAFF
few,TRBV3-1,TRBJ1-2,-,TGTGCCAGCAGCCCCCCTGATGGGCCGACGAGTCCCTATGGCTACACCTTC,CASSPPDGPTSPYGYTF
many,TRBV25-1,TRBJ2-3,TRBD2,TGTGCCAGCAGCAAATGGGGCACTAGCGGGAAGAGCACAGATACGCAGTATTTT,CASSKWGTSGKSTDTQYF
-,TRBV18,TRBJ2-1,-,TGTGCCAGCTCACCCGTAGCACAGGTTTACAATGAGCAGTTCTTC,CASSPVAQVYNEQFF
-,TRBV29-1,TRBJ1-2,TRBD1,TGCAGCGTTGGGAAAGGGGGCTCGGGCTATGGCTACACCTTC,CSVGKGGSGYGYTF
-,TRBV29-1,TRBJ2-7,TRBD2,TGCAGCGTTCTGGGATTACACAGGACTAGCTCCTACGAGCAGTACTTC,CSVLGLHRTSSYEQYF
-,TRBV11-2,TRBJ2-7,TRBD2,TGTGCCAGCAGCTTCCGGGGAGGACTAGCGGCCTACGAGCAGTACTTC,CASSFRGGLAAYEQYF
many,TRBV15,TRBJ1-1,TRBD1,TGTGCCACCAGCGATTTACCCGGGACAGGGGTGAGGGATGAAGCTTTCTTT,CATSDLPGTGVRDEAFF
-,TRBV5-1,TRBJ1-1,TRBD1,TGCGCCAGCAGCTTGACCCCTGAGAGGACAGGGCTTAACACTGAAGCTTTCTTT,CASSLTPERTGLNTEAFF
-,TRBV13,TRBJ2-1,TRBD2,TGTGCCAGCAGCCCCGGGACTAGCGGGAGTGCTCATGAGCAGTTCTTC,CASSPGTSGSAHEQFF
-,TRBV2,TRBJ2-3,-,TGTGCCAGCAGAGAAGGCACAGATACGCAGTATTTT,CASREGTDTQYF
few,TRBV5-6,TRBJ1-2,-,TGTGCCAGCAGCCCCCCTGCCCAAAACTATGGCTACACCTTC,CASSPPAQNYGYTF
few,TRBV10-2,TRBJ2-3,TRBD2,TGCGCCAGCAGCATGACTAGCCCCAGGGCAGATACGCAGTATTTT,CASSMTSPRADTQYF
medium-sized,TRBV9,TRBJ2-3,-,TGTGCCAGCAGCGTAGTGACTTACAGCACAGATACGCAGTATTTT,CASSVVTYSTDTQYF
large,TRBV18,TRBJ2-1,-,TGTGCCAGCTCACCACCGCAGGGTGGGGCCTACAATGAGCAGTTCTTC,CASSPPQGGAYNEQFF
few,TRBV7-9,TRBJ2-2,-,-,CASSRTGNTGELFFF
few,TRBV29-1,TRBJ1-2,-,TGCAGCGTTGAAGATCCAGGGCAGAGGGGCTACACCTTC,CSVEDPGQRGYTF
-,TRBV18,TRBJ2-7,-,TGTGCCAGCTCACCACCGACCGGGGGTTTTTACGAGCAGTACTTC,CASSPPTGGFYEQYF
-,TRBV14,TRBJ2-1,-,TGTGCCAGCAGCCAAGGGCGGGGCTCCTACAATGAGCAGTTCTTC,CASSQGRGSYNEQFF
many,TRBV7-9,TRBJ1-4,-,TGTGCCAGCAGCTTAGTCGGGGATCCTAATGAAAAACTGTTTTTT,CASSLVGDPNEKLFF
-,TRBV5-1,TRBJ2-3,TRBD1,TGCGCCAGCAGCTCAGGACAGGGCACAGATACGCAGTATTTT,CASSSGQGTDTQYF
-,TRBV4-1,TRBJ1-2,-,TGCGCCAGCAGCCAAGATGGGACCGTTAACTATGGCTACACCTTC,CASSQDGTVNYGYTF
-,TRBV28,TRBJ2-1,TRBD2,TGTGCCAGCAGTCTGCTGACTAGCGGGAGCTCCTACAATGAGCAGTTCTTC,CASSLLTSGSSYNEQFF
few,TRBV6-4,TRBJ2-3,-,TGTGCCAGCAGTGCTCAAGCGGAGAGCACAGATACGCAGTATTTT,CASSAQAESTDTQYF
few,TRBV13,TRBJ2-1,TRBD2,TGTGCCAGCAACTATCTAGCGGGAGGGCCCAATGAGCAGTTCTTC,CASNYLAGGPNEQFF
few,TRBV12-3/TRBV12-4,TRBJ2-5,TRBD2,TGTGCCAGCAGTTTCAGGTTTAGCGGGAGGGGTGAGACCCAGTACTTC,CASSFRFSGRGETQYF
once,TRBV7-9,TRBJ1-1,TRBD1,TGTGCCAGCAGCCTTACAGGGGGGGCGTACACTGAAGCTTTCTTT,CASSLTGGAYTEAFF
few,TRBV7-9,TRBJ1-1,-,TGTGCCAGCAGCTCGGGCCACCAAGAAGCTTTCTTT,CASSSGHQEAFF
many,TRBV25-1,TRBJ1-6,TRBD1,TGTGCCAGCAGGGGACAGGGGGCGGACGGTGGCAATTCACCCCTCCACTTT,CASRGQGADGGNSPLHF
-,TRBV4-2,TRBJ2-3,-,TGTGCCAGCAGCCAGACAGACTCCCCTAGCACAGATACGCAGTATTTT,CASSQTDSPSTDTQYF
many,TRBV19,TRBJ1-3,-,TGTGCCAGTAAACAGTACTCTGGAAACACCATATATTTT,CASKQYSGNTIYF
many,TRBV28,TRBJ2-3,TRBD2,TGTGCCAGCAGTTTCTACGGGACTAGCGGGAGTAGCACAGATACGCAGTATTTT,CASSFYGTSGSSTDTQYF
-,TRBV7-2,TRBJ1-1,TRBD1,TGTGCCAGCAGCCCTTACAGGGGTGGCACTGAAGCTTTCTTT,CASSPYRGGTEAFF
many,TRBV10-1,TRBJ2-1,TRBD2,TGCGCCAGCAGTGAAAGGACTAGCGGATTACTAGAGCAGTTCTTC,CASSERTSGLLEQFF
-,TRBV20-1,TRBJ2-1,-,TGCAGTGCTGAGGCCAATGAGCAGTTCTTC,CSAEANEQFF
few,TRBV12-2,TRBJ1-5,-,TGTGCAAGTCGCCTTGGAAGGTGGTCAGGGGTAGGTCAGCCCCAGCATTTT,CASRLGRWSGVGQPQHF
-,TRBV7-9,TRBJ2-5,-,TGTGCCAGCAGGATACAGGGGACCCAGTACTTC,CASRIQGTQYF
-,TRBV27,TRBJ2-7,TRBD2,TGTGCCAGCAGCCCCCTAGCGGACTACGAGCAGTACTTC,CASSPLADYEQYF
few,TRBV7-9,TRBJ1-2,TRBD1,TGTGCCAGCAGCGCGGGACAGGGATCCTATGGCTACACCTTC,CASSAGQGSYGYTF
-,TRBV13,TRBJ1-1,-,TGTGCCAGCAGCTTAGGGGGGGCCGGGACTGAAGCTTTCTTT,CASSLGGAGTEAFF
-,TRBV30,TRBJ2-7,TRBD1,TGTGCCTGGACCCGGACAGGGGGCTACGAGCAGTACTTC,CAWTRTGGYEQYF